These 9 T cell receptor beta chains share one sample of origin, sequenced in a study of T cell changes during pregnancy in multiple sclerosis. Sequencing used immunoSEQ multiplex PCR; TCRdb keeps in-frame clones, though not all of them. Found here are roughly 30,000 clones, approximately 91% of them singletons; the top ten hold less than 9%. Sequenced material: CD8+ T cells from peripheral blood mononuclear cells, taken before pregnancy. These TCRs come from a female donor with multiple sclerosis, enrolled in a pregnancy study.

The rearrangement links TRBV7-9 to TRBJ1-1, with 9 bases that match TRBD1. The CDR3 length is 15 residues. The V gene end was trimmed by 5 bases and the J gene end by 6 bases; junction bases not matched to a gene: 10. The germline gives CDR1 SEHNR, CDR2 FQNEAQ (reference sequence). This chain's CDR3 is CASSPGTGFLAEAFF. The CDR3 DNA follows: TGTGCCAGCAGCCCTGGGACAGGGTTCTTGGCTGAAGCTTTCTTT.

As to this clone: Likely a read error: the CDR3 ends without its conserved phenylalanine or tryptophan. Because the CDR3's place on the DNA is in doubt, the DNA is left out and the CDR3 is given as listed by TCRdb. The rearrangement links TRBV7-7 to TRBJ1-4. The CDR3 totals 9 residues, both ends included. The germline V gene has CDR1 SSHAT and CDR2 FNYEAQ (reference sequence). The CDR3 loop reads CASSLANEG.

DNA of the CDR3: TGCGCCAGCAGCTCGGACAGCCCTGAGCAGTTCTTC. It encodes CASSSDSPEQFF. This chain uses TRBV5-1 with TRBJ2-1; weak D call: TRBD1 (6 bases). V lost 3 bases and J 9 bases, leaving 10 bases between the germline ends. The CDR3 covers 12 residues. Germline V gene data show CDR1 as SGHRS and CDR2 as YFSETQ.

This clone was picked up one time. The rearrangement links TRBV4-1 to TRBJ1-4; D is perhaps TRBD1 (5 bases). Germline loops: CDR1 MGHRA, CDR2 YSYEKL. Trimming removed 4 bases at V and 8 bases at J, with 20 bases between. CDR3 size: 16 residues. CDR3 region: CASSPERGAVREKLFF. CDR3 sequence (DNA): TGCGCCAGCAGCCCCGAAAGGGGCGCCGTTAGAGAAAAACTGTTTTTT.

The chain joins TRBV15 to TRBJ1-1; D is perhaps TRBD1 (5 bases). The germline gives CDR1 LNHNV, CDR2 YYDKDF (reference sequence). This CDR3 spans 14 amino acids. The ends were cut back, 1 base at V and 4 bases at J, with 10 bases in the middle. The CDR3 DNA sequence: TGTGCCACCAGCAGAGGGGGCTACGGCACTGAAGCTTTCTTT. Translated: CATSRGGYGTEAFF.

The CDR3 loop reads CASSNRNTIYF. The CDR3 DNA reads TGTGCCAGTAGTAACAGAAACACCATATATTTT. The rearrangement uses TRBV19 and TRBJ1-3; no clear D gene. The V end was cut by 4 bases, the J end by 5 bases, with 3 bases between. Per the germline V gene, CDR1 is LNHDA and CDR2 is SQIVND (reference sequence). There are 11 residues in the CDR3.

V gene TRBV30 combines with J gene TRBJ1-5; no firm D call. This CDR3 has 13 residues. Trimming took 7 bases from V and 4 from J, leaving 14 bases between them. The germline V gene has CDR1 GTSNPN and CDR2 SVGIG (reference sequence). For the CDR3, the DNA is TGTGCCTCCCGGACGGCGGGGAATCAGCCCCAGCATTTT. This gives the protein CASRTAGNQPQHF.

The chain links TRBV7-9 to TRBJ2-2; D gene unclear. The V end was cut by 5 bases, the J end by 2 bases, with 6 bases between. Per germline, CDR1 SEHNR and CDR2 FQNEAQ (reference sequence). The CDR3 runs 13 residues. CDR3 residues: CASSPLNTGELFF. Written as DNA, the CDR3 is TGTGCCAGCAGCCCACTAAACACCGGGGAGCTGTTTTTT.

The chain links TRBV1 to TRBJ1-1. TRBV1 is shown as a pseudogene. CDR3 size: 12 residues. The CDR3 DNA sequence: TGCACCAGCAGCCGAGGGGGGGGTGAAGCTTTCTTT. Its protein is CTSSRGGGEAFF.